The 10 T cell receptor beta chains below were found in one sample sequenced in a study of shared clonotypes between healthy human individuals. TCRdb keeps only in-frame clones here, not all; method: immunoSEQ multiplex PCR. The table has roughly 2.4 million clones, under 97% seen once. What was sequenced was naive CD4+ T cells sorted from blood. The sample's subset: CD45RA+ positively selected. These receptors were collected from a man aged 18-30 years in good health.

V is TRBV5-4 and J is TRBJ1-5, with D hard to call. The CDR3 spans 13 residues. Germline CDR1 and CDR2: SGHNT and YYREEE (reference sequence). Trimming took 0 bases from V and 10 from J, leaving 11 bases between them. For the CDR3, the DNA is TGTGCCAGCAGCTTGGGGACGTTAGGACCCCAGCATTTT. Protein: CASSLGTLGPQHF.

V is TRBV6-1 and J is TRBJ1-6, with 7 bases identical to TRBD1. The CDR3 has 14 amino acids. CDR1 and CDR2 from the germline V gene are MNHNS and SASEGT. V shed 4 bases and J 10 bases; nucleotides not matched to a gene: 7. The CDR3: CASSVTGVRSPLHF. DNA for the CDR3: TGTGCCAGCAGTGTCACAGGGGTCCGGTCACCCCTCCACTTT.

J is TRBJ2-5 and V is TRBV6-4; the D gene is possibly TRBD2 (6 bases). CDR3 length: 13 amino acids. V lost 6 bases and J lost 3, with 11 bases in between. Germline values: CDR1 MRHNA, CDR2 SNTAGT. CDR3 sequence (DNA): TGTGCCAGCAGGTGTACGGGGGAAGAGACCCAGTACTTC. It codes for CASRCTGEETQYF.

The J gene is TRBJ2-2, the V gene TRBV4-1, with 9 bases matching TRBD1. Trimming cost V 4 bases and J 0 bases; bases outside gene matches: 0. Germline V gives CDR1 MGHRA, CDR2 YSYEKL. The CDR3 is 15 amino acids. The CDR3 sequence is CASSRTGANTGELFF. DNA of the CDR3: TGCGCCAGCAGCCGGACAGGGGCGAACACCGGGGAGCTGTTTTTT.

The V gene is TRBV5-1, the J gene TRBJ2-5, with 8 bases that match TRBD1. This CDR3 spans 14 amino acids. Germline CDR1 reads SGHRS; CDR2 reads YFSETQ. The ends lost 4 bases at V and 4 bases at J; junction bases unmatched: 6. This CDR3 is CASSLHRGSETQYF. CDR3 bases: TGCGCCAGCAGCCTCCACAGGGGGTCAGAGACCCAGTACTTC.

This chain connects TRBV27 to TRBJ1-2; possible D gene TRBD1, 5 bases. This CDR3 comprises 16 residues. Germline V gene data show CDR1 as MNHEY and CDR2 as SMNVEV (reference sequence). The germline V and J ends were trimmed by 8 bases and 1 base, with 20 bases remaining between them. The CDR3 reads CASCPGRKDDNYGYTF. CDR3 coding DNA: TGTGCCAGCTGTCCGGGACGGAAGGACGATAACTATGGCTACACCTTC.

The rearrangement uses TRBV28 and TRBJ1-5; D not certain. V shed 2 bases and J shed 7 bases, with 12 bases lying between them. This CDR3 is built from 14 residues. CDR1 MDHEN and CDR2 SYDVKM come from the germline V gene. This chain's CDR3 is CASSLTQVGQPQHF. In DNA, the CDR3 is TGTGCCAGCAGTTTAACTCAGGTTGGGCAGCCCCAGCATTTT.

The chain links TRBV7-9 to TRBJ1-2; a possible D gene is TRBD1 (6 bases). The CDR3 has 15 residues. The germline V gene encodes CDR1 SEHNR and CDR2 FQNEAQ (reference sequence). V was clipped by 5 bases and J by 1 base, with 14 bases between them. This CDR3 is CASSARDTFNYGYTF. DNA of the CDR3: TGTGCCAGCAGCGCTCGGGACACTTTTAACTATGGCTACACCTTC.

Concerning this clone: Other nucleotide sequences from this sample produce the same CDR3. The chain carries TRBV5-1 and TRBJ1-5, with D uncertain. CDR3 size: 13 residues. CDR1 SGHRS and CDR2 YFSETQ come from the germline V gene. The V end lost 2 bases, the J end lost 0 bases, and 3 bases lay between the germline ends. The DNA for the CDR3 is TGCGCCAGCAGCTTAAATAGCAATCAGCCCCAGCATTTT. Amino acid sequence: CASSLNSNQPQHF.

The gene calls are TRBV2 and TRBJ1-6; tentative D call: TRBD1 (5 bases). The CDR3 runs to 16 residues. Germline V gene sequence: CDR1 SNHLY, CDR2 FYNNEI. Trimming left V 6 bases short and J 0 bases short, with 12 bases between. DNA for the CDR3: TGTGCCAGCAGGGGGGGGACGAGCTCCTATAATTCACCCCTCCACTTT. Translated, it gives CASRGGTSSYNSPLHF.